This TCR beta chain is drawn from a study of lymphopenia after photon versus proton radiotherapy. The V end was cut by 6 bases, the J end by 4 bases, with 12 bases between. The CDR3 sequence is 13 residues long. Germline values: CDR1 MNHEY, CDR2 SMNVEV (reference sequence). The protocol was immunoSEQ multiplex PCR, while the TCRdb copy is restricted to in-frame clones and leaves out a portion. The data hold 55,000 to 70,000 clones, with around 90% observed a single time. The receptor comes from a woman in her 70s with pancreatic cancer. The chain carries TRBV27 and TRBJ2-5; D is unclear. Sequencing was performed on peripheral blood, taken from a patient treated with photon-based radiotherapy. CDR3 in DNA: TGTGCCAGCAGCCTAAGGAAAGGAGAGACCCAGTACTTC. This codes for CASSLRKGETQYF.